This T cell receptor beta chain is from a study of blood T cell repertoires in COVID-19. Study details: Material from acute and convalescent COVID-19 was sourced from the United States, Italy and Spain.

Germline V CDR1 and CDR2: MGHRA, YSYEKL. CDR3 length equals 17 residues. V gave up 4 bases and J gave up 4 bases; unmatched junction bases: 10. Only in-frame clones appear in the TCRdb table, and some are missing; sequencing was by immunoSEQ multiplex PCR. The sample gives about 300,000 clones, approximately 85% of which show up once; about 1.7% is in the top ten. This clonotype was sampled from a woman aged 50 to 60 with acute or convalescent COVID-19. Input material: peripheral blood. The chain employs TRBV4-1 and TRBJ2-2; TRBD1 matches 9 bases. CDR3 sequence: CASSPSPSTGGTGELFF. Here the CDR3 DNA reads TGCGCCAGCAGCCCTAGCCCCTCGACAGGGGGCACCGGGGAGCTGTTTTTT.